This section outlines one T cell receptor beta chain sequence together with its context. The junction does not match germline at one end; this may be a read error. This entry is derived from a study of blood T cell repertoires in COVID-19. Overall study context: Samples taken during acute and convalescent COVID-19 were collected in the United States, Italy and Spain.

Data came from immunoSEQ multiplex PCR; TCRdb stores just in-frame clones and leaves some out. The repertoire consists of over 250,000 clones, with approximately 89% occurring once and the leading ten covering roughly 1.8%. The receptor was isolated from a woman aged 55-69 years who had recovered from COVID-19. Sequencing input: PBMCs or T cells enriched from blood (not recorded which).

The CDR3 sequence is CVSSSNAADLYGYTF. The CDR3 DNA sequence: TGTGTCAGCAGCTCAAATGCGGCCGATTTATATGGCTACACCTTC. The V gene is TRBV7-9, the J gene TRBJ1-2; D is uncertain. This CDR3 is built from 15 residues. CDR1 and CDR2 (germline): SEHNR, FQNEAQ (reference sequence).